Below are 8 T cell receptor beta chains sequenced from a single sample in a study of shared clonotypes between healthy human individuals (dated by TCRdb to the early 2020s). CD8 naive samples were CD45RO-negative cells positively selected for CCR7, giving a CD45RA+CCR7+ population that excluded TemRA cells. Library generation was performed with the immunoSEQ multiplex PCR assay. TCRdb stores this immuneACCESS table with in-frame sequences only. Part of the clones is absent; in the studies checked, under half of the shortfall reflects unresolved V genes, and no reason is known for the rest. The sample contains around 1.9 million clones, just under 95% of them found a single time. The ten largest clones add up to 1.5% to 2% of the sample. Sequencing used naive CD8+ T cells from PBMCs. The sample's cell subset or site label is to be understood as: CD45RA+CCR7+. The receptor set was obtained from a man aged 18 to 30 in good health. Some clones in this sample may be carry-over from other donors' samples.

The V gene is TRBV7-3, the J gene TRBJ2-2; D remains unclear. Germline lookup yields CDR1 SGHTA and CDR2 FQGTGA. V was trimmed by 5 bases and J by 0 bases, leaving 7 bases between them. The CDR3 loop spans 14 amino acids. Written as DNA, the CDR3 is TGTGCCAGCAGCGCACGGGCGAACACCGGGGAGCTGTTTTTT. Translation gives CASSARANTGELFF.

Regarding this clone: The same CDR3 is also encoded by other DNA sequences in this sample. The gene calls are TRBV9 and TRBJ1-1; D is undetermined. CDR1 is SGDLS and CDR2 is YYNGEE in the germline V gene. The CDR3 covers 13 residues. V was trimmed by 0 bases and J by 3 bases, leaving 6 bases between them. CDR3 amino acids: CASSVGGYTEAFF. The CDR3, as DNA: TGTGCCAGCAGCGTAGGTGGATACACTGAAGCTTTCTTT.

The chain recombines TRBV9 with TRBJ2-3; 9 bases map to TRBD1. The germline V gene encodes CDR1 SGDLS and CDR2 YYNGEE. V lost 4 bases to trimming and J lost 1 base; unmatched junction nucleotides: 10. The CDR3 has 17 amino acids. For the CDR3, the DNA is TGTGCCAGCAGCCTCCCACAGGGGGCATCTGGCACAGATACGCAGTATTTT. Amino acid sequence: CASSLPQGASGTDTQYF.

The rearrangement links TRBV30 to TRBJ1-2; weak D call: TRBD1 (5 bases). The length of the CDR3 is 12 residues. Germline CDR1 GTSNPN, CDR2 SVGIG (reference sequence). V was shortened by 2 bases and J by 4 bases, with 8 bases between the two germline ends. The CDR3 spells CAWSKGFYGYTF. As DNA, the CDR3 is TGTGCCTGGAGTAAGGGGTTCTATGGCTACACCTTC.

Concerning this clone: The junction differs from germline at one of its ends, possibly a read error. This chain joins TRBV18 and TRBJ1-4, with D uncertain. The CDR3 is 14 amino acids. Germline V gene data show CDR1 as KGHSH and CDR2 as LQKENI. The CDR3 reads CASPPREINEKLFF. CDR3 in DNA: TGTGCCAGCCCACCCCGGGAGATTAATGAAAAACTGTTTTTT.

The rearrangement uses TRBV7-9 and TRBJ2-5; 7 positions match TRBD1. The V segment lost 8 bases and the J segment 4 bases; nucleotides outside the gene matches: 16. Germline V gives CDR1 SEHNR, CDR2 FQNEAQ (reference sequence). The CDR3 consists of 16 residues. The CDR3 DNA follows: TGTGCCAGCCTAGGGGGCAGGGACCCATGGGGAGAGACCCAGTACTTC. It specifies CASLGGRDPWGETQYF.

The chain joins TRBV9 to TRBJ2-7, with a weak D call TRBD2 (7 bases). In germline, CDR1 is SGDLS, CDR2 YYNGEE. Trimming took 0 bases from V and 2 from J, leaving 15 bases between them. CDR3 length: 16 residues. Here the CDR3 reads CASSVGGREYPYEQYF. CDR3 in DNA: TGTGCCAGCAGCGTAGGGGGGCGGGAGTACCCCTACGAGCAGTACTTC.

This sequence joins TRBV9 and TRBJ1-2; 9 nucleotides match TRBD1. There are 15 residues in the CDR3. Losses at the gene ends were 0 bases for V and 6 bases for J; bases not matched to a gene: 6. Germline-derived CDR1 and CDR2 are SGDLS and YYNGEE. The CDR3 DNA is TGTGCCAGCAGCGTAGGGGACAGGGTGTTACATGGCTACACCTTC. Residues: CASSVGDRVLHGYTF.